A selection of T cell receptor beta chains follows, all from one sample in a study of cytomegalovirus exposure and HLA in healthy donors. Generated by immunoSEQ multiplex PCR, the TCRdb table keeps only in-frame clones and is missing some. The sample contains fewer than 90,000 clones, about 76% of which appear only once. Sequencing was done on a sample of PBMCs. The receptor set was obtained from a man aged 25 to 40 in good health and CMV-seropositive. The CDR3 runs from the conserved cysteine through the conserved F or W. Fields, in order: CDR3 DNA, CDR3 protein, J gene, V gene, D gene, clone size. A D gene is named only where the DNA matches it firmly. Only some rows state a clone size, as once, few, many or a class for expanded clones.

DNA: TGTGCCAGCAGCCCTCGGGACAGCCTTAGAGAGACCCAGTACTTC
CDR3: CASSPRDSLRETQYF
J: TRBJ2-5
V: TRBV11-2
D: TRBD1
size: few

DNA: TGTTCCAGCAACTTGCCGCCCGGGTCGAACACCGGGGAGCTGTTTTTT
CDR3: CSSNLPPGSNTGELFF
J: TRBJ2-2
V: TRBV7-9
D: NA
size: NA

DNA: TGTGCCAGCAGCCTCGCCGGGACTAGGGGCTACGAGCAGTACTTC
CDR3: CASSLAGTRGYEQYF
J: TRBJ2-7
V: TRBV7-2
D: TRBD2
size: once

DNA: TGTGCCAGCAGCGCAAACTTAGCGGGGGGCCAAGAGACCCAGTACTTC
CDR3: CASSANLAGGQETQYF
J: TRBJ2-5
V: TRBV7-9
D: TRBD2
size: NA

DNA: TGTGCCAGCAGCTCCCGGACAGGGGGGCAAGAGACCCAGTACTTC
CDR3: CASSSRTGGQETQYF
J: TRBJ2-5
V: TRBV7-8
D: TRBD1
size: NA

DNA: TGTGCCAGCACCATAGACAGGGGGCAACCGTACTTC
CDR3: CASTIDRGQPYF
J: TRBJ2-7
V: TRBV28
D: TRBD1
size: NA

DNA: TGTGCCAGCAGCCAGCGGGGACTAGCGGGGAACACCGGGGAGCTGTTTTTT
CDR3: CASSQRGLAGNTGELFF
J: TRBJ2-2
V: TRBV7-8
D: TRBD2
size: once

DNA: TGTGCCAGCAGCTACCCAGCGGAAGAGACCCAGTACTTC
CDR3: CASSYPAEETQYF
J: TRBJ2-5
V: TRBV7-2
D: NA
size: NA

DNA: TGTGCCAGCAGCTTGTCTTCCGGGACAGGGACGTATGGCTACACCTTC
CDR3: CASSLSSGTGTYGYTF
J: TRBJ1-2
V: TRBV11-1
D: TRBD1
size: NA

DNA: TGTGCCAGCTCACCAATTACAGCTCAGAACACTGAAGCTTTCTTT
CDR3: CASSPITAQNTEAFF
J: TRBJ1-1
V: TRBV18
D: NA
size: once

DNA: TGCGCCAGCAGCCAGGGCGGGGTGCAGCATTTT
CDR3: CASSQGGVQHF
J: TRBJ1-5
V: TRBV4-1
D: NA
size: few

DNA: TGTGCCAGCAGCCAAGGGGACAGCTACGAGCAGTACTTC
CDR3: CASSQGDSYEQYF
J: TRBJ2-7
V: TRBV4-2
D: TRBD1
size: NA

DNA: TGTGCCAGCAGTGAATCCCCCCGGGCGGGGGGGGTACCCTTTGAGCAGTACTTC
CDR3: CASSESPRAGGVPFEQYF
J: TRBJ2-7
V: TRBV2
D: TRBD2
size: NA

DNA: TGTGCCAGCAGCACTCCCGAGAATTCACCCCTCCACTTT
CDR3: CASSTPENSPLHF
J: TRBJ1-6
V: TRBV9
D: NA
size: NA

DNA: TGTGCCAGCAGCTTAGACTTCTGGTCCTACGAGCAGTACTTC
CDR3: CASSLDFWSYEQYF
J: TRBJ2-7
V: TRBV7-9
D: NA
size: NA

DNA: TGTGCCAGCAGCCCACGGGGGACCCACAATGAGCAGTTCTTC
CDR3: CASSPRGTHNEQFF
J: TRBJ2-1
V: TRBV28
D: NA
size: NA

DNA: TGTGCCAGCAGCCAAACCGGGACTAGCGGGGGTACCTACGAGCAGTACTTC
CDR3: CASSQTGTSGGTYEQYF
J: TRBJ2-7
V: TRBV7-3
D: TRBD2
size: NA

DNA: TGTGCCAGCAGCCAACTCCTAGGGGGAACTAGCGGCGATGAGCAGTTCTTC
CDR3: CASSQLLGGTSGDEQFF
J: TRBJ2-1
V: TRBV4-2
D: TRBD2
size: NA

DNA: TGTGCCAGTAGTATAGTCCAGGGGCCGGGAAATCAGCCCCAGCATTTT
CDR3: CASSIVQGPGNQPQHF
J: TRBJ1-5
V: TRBV19
D: NA
size: NA

DNA: TGTGCCAGCAGCCGTCAGGGTTCGGGAAACACCATATATTTT
CDR3: CASSRQGSGNTIYF
J: TRBJ1-3
V: TRBV13
D: NA
size: NA

DNA: TGCAGCGTTGGGGGACAGGTCCCCTCCTATAATTCACCCCTCCACTTT
CDR3: CSVGGQVPSYNSPLHF
J: TRBJ1-6
V: TRBV29-1
D: TRBD1
size: NA

DNA: TGTGCCAGCATGGGGGGGACCTACGAGCAGTACTTC
CDR3: CASMGGTYEQYF
J: TRBJ2-7
V: TRBV7-9
D: TRBD2
size: NA

DNA: TGCAGCTTCTCGAGAGGGAGCAATCAGCCCCAGCATTTT
CDR3: CSFSRGSNQPQHF
J: TRBJ1-5
V: TRBV29-1
D: NA
size: few

DNA: TGTGCCAGCAGACCGGGACAGGGAGGGCATCAGCCCCAGCATTTT
CDR3: CASRPGQGGHQPQHF
J: TRBJ1-5
V: TRBV6-6
D: TRBD1
size: NA

DNA: TGTGCCAGTAGTATAGGGCTAGCGTACGAGCAGTACTTC
CDR3: CASSIGLAYEQYF
J: TRBJ2-7
V: TRBV19
D: NA
size: few

DNA: TGTGCCAGCAGCTTGGGGACAGGGGGCCTTACCTCCTACGAGCAGTACTTC
CDR3: CASSLGTGGLTSYEQYF
J: TRBJ2-7
V: TRBV7-3
D: TRBD1
size: NA

DNA: TGCGCCAGCAGCGGGGGACAGGGGGCTGTATCCCTCCACTTT
CDR3: CASSGGQGAVSLHF
J: TRBJ1-6
V: TRBV5-1
D: TRBD1
size: NA

DNA: TGCGCCAGCGGCTCGGGGGGCTCTGGAAACACCATATATTTT
CDR3: CASGSGGSGNTIYF
J: TRBJ1-3
V: TRBV5-1
D: NA
size: NA

DNA: TGTGCCAGCAGCTCACAGCCCGGACAGGGACCTGGCTACACCTTC
CDR3: CASSSQPGQGPGYTF
J: TRBJ1-2
V: TRBV7-3
D: TRBD1
size: NA

DNA: TGTGCCAGCAGTCCTACAGGGGACTATGGCTACACCTTC
CDR3: CASSPTGDYGYTF
J: TRBJ1-2
V: TRBV6-6
D: TRBD1
size: NA

DNA: TGTGCCAGCAGTGAAGTGATCCGGGGTGAAGCTTTCTTT
CDR3: CASSEVIRGEAFF
J: TRBJ1-1
V: TRBV25-1
D: NA
size: NA

DNA: TGTGCCAGCTCACCAGGGAGCGCCAGCTCCTACAATGAGCAGTTCTTC
CDR3: CASSPGSASSYNEQFF
J: TRBJ2-1
V: TRBV18
D: NA
size: NA

DNA: TGTGCCAGCAGCCAAATCCAGCGGGGGGGCCGGGGCACCGGGGAGCTGTTTTTT
CDR3: CASSQIQRGGRGTGELFF
J: TRBJ2-2
V: TRBV4-2
D: TRBD2
size: NA

DNA: TGTGCCACCCAAACAGGGAACACTGAAGCTTTCTTT
CDR3: CATQTGNTEAFF
J: TRBJ1-1
V: TRBV11-1
D: NA
size: NA

DNA: TGTGCCAGCAGAGACAGGGGGATAAATCAGCCCCAGCATTTT
CDR3: CASRDRGINQPQHF
J: TRBJ1-5
V: TRBV2
D: TRBD1
size: NA

DNA: TGTGCCAGCAGCTTAGTCCCGGGACAGGGCCCCTACGAGCAGTACTTC
CDR3: CASSLVPGQGPYEQYF
J: TRBJ2-7
V: TRBV7-8
D: TRBD1
size: NA

DNA: TGTGCCACCAGCAGAGGGGAGACCTCCTACGAGCAGTACTTC
CDR3: CATSRGETSYEQYF
J: TRBJ2-7
V: TRBV15
D: NA
size: NA

DNA: TGCGCCAGCAGCTTGGGCAGGGGGAATGAGCAGTTCTTC
CDR3: CASSLGRGNEQFF
J: TRBJ2-1
V: TRBV5-1
D: TRBD1
size: few

DNA: TGTGCCAGCAGAACCGGGACAGGGGGCGTCAAGAATGAGCAGTTCTTC
CDR3: CASRTGTGGVKNEQFF
J: TRBJ2-1
V: TRBV27
D: TRBD1
size: NA

DNA: TGTGCCAGTAGTACGCCGGGGGGCGCAGACTATGGCTACACCTTC
CDR3: CASSTPGGADYGYTF
J: TRBJ1-2
V: TRBV19
D: NA
size: NA